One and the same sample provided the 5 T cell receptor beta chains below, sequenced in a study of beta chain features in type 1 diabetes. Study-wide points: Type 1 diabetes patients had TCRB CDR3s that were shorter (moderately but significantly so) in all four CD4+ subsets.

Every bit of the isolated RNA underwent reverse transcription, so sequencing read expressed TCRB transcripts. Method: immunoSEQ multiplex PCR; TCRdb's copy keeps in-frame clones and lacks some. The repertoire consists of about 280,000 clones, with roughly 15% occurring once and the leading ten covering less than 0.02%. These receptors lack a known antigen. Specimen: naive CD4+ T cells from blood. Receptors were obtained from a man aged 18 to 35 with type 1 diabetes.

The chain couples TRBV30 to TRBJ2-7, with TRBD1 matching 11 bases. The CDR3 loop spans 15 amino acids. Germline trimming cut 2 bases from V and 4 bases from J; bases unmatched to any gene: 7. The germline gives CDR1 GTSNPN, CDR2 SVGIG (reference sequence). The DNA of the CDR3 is TGTGCCTGGAGTTCAAGGACAGGGGGCAGGTACGAGCAGTACTTC. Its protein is CAWSSRTGGRYEQYF.

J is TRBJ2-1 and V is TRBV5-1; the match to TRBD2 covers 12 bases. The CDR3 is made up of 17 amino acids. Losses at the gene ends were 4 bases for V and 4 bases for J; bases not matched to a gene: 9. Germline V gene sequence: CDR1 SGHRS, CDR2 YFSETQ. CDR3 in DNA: TGCGCCAGCAGCAGACCTGGACTAGCGGGACCGTACAATGAGCAGTTCTTC. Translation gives CASSRPGLAGPYNEQFF. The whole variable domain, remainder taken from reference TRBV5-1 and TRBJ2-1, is KAGVTQTPRYLIKTRGQQVTLSCSPISGHRSVSWYQQTPGQGLQFLFEYFSETQRNKGNFPGRFSGRQFSNSRSEMNVSTLELGDSALYLCASSRPGLAGPYNEQFFGPGTRLTVL.

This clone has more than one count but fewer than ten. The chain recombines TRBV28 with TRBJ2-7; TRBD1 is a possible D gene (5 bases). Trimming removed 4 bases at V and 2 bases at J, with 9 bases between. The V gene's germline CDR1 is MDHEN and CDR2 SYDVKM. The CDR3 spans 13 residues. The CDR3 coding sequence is TGTGCCAGCAGTTCGACAGAACCCTACGAGCAGTACTTC. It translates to CASSSTEPYEQYF.

The CDR3 nucleotides read TGTGCCAGCAGCTTATCAGGGGCACCCAATTACGAGCAGTACTTC. It encodes CASSLSGAPNYEQYF. The chain combines TRBV7-2 with TRBJ2-7, with a tentative D call TRBD1 (6 bases). This CDR3 spans 15 amino acids. The germline V gene has CDR1 SGHTA and CDR2 FQGNSA. The V gene lost 2 bases and the J gene lost 4 bases, with 15 bases spanning the gap.

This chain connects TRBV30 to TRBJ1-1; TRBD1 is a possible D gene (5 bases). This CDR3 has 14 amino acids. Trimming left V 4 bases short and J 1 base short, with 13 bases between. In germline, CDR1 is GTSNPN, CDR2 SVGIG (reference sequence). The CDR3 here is CAWTRRQGNTEAFF. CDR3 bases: TGTGCCTGGACCCGACGGCAGGGGAACACTGAAGCTTTCTTT. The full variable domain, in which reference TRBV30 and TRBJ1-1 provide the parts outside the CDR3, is SQTIHQWPATLVQPVGSPLSLECTVEGTSNPNLYWYRQAAGRGLQLLFYSVGIGQISSEVPQNLSASRPQDRQFILSSKKLLLSDSGFYLCAWTRRQGNTEAFFGQGTRLTVV.